The 8 T cell receptor beta chains presented below share a single source sample, sequenced in a study of cytomegalovirus exposure and HLA in healthy donors. A multiplex PCR was run with 60 Vbeta primers and 13 Jbeta primers. The protocol was immunoSEQ multiplex PCR, while the TCRdb copy is restricted to in-frame clones and leaves out a portion. In total, the table holds 100,000 to 150,000 clones. The sample taken for sequencing was PBMCs. Every receptor here comes from a man aged 40-55 years in good health and CMV-seronegative.

The chain joins TRBV27 to TRBJ1-2; weak D call: TRBD1 (5 bases). V was trimmed by 3 bases and J by 7 bases, leaving 12 bases between them. Germline V lookup: CDR1 MNHEY, CDR2 SMNVEV (reference sequence). The CDR3 contains 13 residues. CDR3 sequence reads: CASSLGQRGGYTF. The CDR3 DNA is TGTGCCAGCAGTTTGGGGCAGCGAGGTGGCTACACCTTC.

The gene calls are TRBV6-1 and TRBJ2-2, with D maybe TRBD2 (5 bases). The V end lost 10 bases, the J end lost 2 bases, and 14 bases lay between the germline ends. There are 14 residues in the CDR3. Germline CDR1 MNHNS, CDR2 SASEGT. In DNA, the CDR3 is TGTGCCACCGTTCGGGGAGATAACACCGGGGAGCTGTTTTTT. Translating gives CATVRGDNTGELFF.

Comments on this clone: The identical CDR3 is also encoded by other nucleotide sequences in the sample. The V gene is TRBV18, the J gene TRBJ1-2; 7 bases agree with TRBD1. Germline V gene sequence: CDR1 KGHSH, CDR2 LQKENI. The CDR3 consists of 13 residues. J gave up 3 bases and V 3 bases, and 1 base lay outside the gene matches. This CDR3 is CASSPGQDYGYTF. For the CDR3, the DNA is TGTGCCAGCTCACCTGGACAGGACTATGGCTACACCTTC.

The chain employs TRBV7-3 and TRBJ2-2, with 14 nucleotides matching TRBD2. V dropped 5 bases and J dropped 7; count of bases not matched to a gene: 9. This CDR3 region has 17 residues. Germline CDR1 reads SGHTA; CDR2 reads FQGTGA. The CDR3 DNA reads TGTGCCAGCAGCCTGGGACTAGCGGGAGCAGTGGGCGGGGAGCTGTTTTTT. Amino acids: CASSLGLAGAVGGELFF.

This sequence joins TRBV6-1 and TRBJ1-1; 9 nucleotides agree with TRBD1. The CDR3 covers 17 residues. CDR1 is MNHNS, CDR2 SASEGT, per germline. Losses at the gene ends were 3 bases for V and 3 bases for J; bases not matched to a gene: 11. CDR3 nucleotides: TGTGCCAGCAGTGATTGGACAGGGGCGTTGTGGGACACTGAAGCTTTCTTT. Residues: CASSDWTGALWDTEAFF.

The chain combines TRBV7-2 with TRBJ2-7, with 13 bases that match TRBD2. Per germline, CDR1 SGHTA and CDR2 FQGNSA. The CDR3 runs 18 residues. Trimming removed 0 bases from V and 2 bases from J; junction bases left unmatched: 7. For the CDR3, the DNA is TGTGCCAGCAGCTTAGCTCCGGGACTAGCGGGAAGGGCCTACGAGCAGTACTTC. It codes for CASSLAPGLAGRAYEQYF. Based on the CDR3 plus reference TRBV7-2 and TRBJ2-7, the full variable domain is GAGVSQSPSNKVTEKGKDVELRCDPISGHTALYWYRQSLGQGLEFLIYFQGNSAPDKSGLPSDRFSAERTGGSVSTLTIQRTQQEDSAVYLCASSLAPGLAGRAYEQYFGPGTRLTVT.

V and J are TRBV28 and TRBJ1-1; TRBD1 matches at 8 bases. The V and J ends lost 8 bases and 6 bases, in that order; junction bases with no gene match: 17. Germline CDR1 and CDR2: MDHEN and SYDVKM. This CDR3 spans 16 amino acids. CDR3 DNA: TGTGCCAGCCCCCCTTTGACAGGGGTTCAGGGCGCTGAAGCTTTCTTT. Residues: CASPPLTGVQGAEAFF.

The genes are TRBV6-1 and TRBJ2-6; the match to TRBD1 covers 8 bases. There are 16 residues in the CDR3. Germline assignment: CDR1 MNHNS and CDR2 SASEGT. J gave up 11 bases and V 4 bases, and 13 bases lay outside the gene matches. The CDR3 coding sequence is TGTGCCAGCAGTGCAGGGGGGATGCCAGGGGGCTACGTCCTGACTTTC. This codes for CASSAGGMPGGYVLTF.